Shown below are 27 T cell receptor beta chains from a single sample sequenced in a study of technical replicates of blood from a handful of donors. Repertoires were generated with immunoSEQ multiplex PCR, while TCRdb's copy carries only in-frame clones and drops some. The repertoire holds under 95,000 clones, with around 94% as singletons. Sequenced sample: T cells isolated from PBMCs. Receptors were obtained from a human donor in good health.

The chain combines TRBV5-1 with TRBJ1-2, with D possibly being TRBD1 (5 bases). CDR1 is SGHRS and CDR2 is YFSETQ in the germline V gene. CDR3 size: 14 residues. Trimming stripped 0 bases from V and 7 bases from J, with 13 bases between. CDR3 amino acids: CASSLAPRDGGYTF. The CDR3 region has the DNA TGCGCCAGCAGCTTGGCACCCAGGGATGGTGGCTACACCTTC.

This clone was recorded once. The DNA of the CDR3 is TGTGCCAGCAGAACCGGGACAGGGGCTTTATACACCTTC. This translates into CASRTGTGALYTF. The chain employs TRBV28 and TRBJ1-2; 10 bases align to TRBD1. This CDR3 region has 13 residues. V shed 6 bases, J shed 11 bases, and the junction held 9 bases outside the gene matches. The germline gives CDR1 MDHEN, CDR2 SYDVKM.

This clone was seen more than once but under ten times. This chain connects TRBV5-8 to TRBJ2-5, with 11 positions matching TRBD1. Trimming cost V 2 bases and J 4 bases; bases outside gene matches: 4. The germline gives CDR1 SGHTS, CDR2 YDEGEE. The CDR3 sequence is 15 residues long. CDR3 region: CASSFGTGGSETQYF. The CDR3 bases are TGTGCCAGCAGCTTTGGGACAGGGGGGTCAGAGACCCAGTACTTC.

The rearrangement joins TRBV5-1 to TRBJ1-4; 7 bases map to TRBD1. CDR3 length equals 15 residues. CDR1 and CDR2 from the germline V gene are SGHRS and YFSETQ. V gave up 0 bases and J gave up 8 bases; unmatched junction bases: 7. In DNA, the CDR3 is TGCGCCAGCAGCTTGGCCCCCCAGGGGGGCGAAAAACTGTTTTTT. Its translation is CASSLAPQGGEKLFF.

V is TRBV12-5 and J is TRBJ1-1; TRBD1 matches at 7 bases. J gave up 11 bases and V 2 bases, and 8 bases lay outside the gene matches. The CDR3 has 13 residues. Germline V gene lookup returns CDR1 LGHNT and CDR2 FRNRAP. The CDR3 loop is CASGLKGAKPAFF. The CDR3 region has the DNA TGTGCTAGTGGTTTGAAGGGGGCAAAGCCTGCTTTCTTT.

This clone was seen only once. This chain connects TRBV7-9 to TRBJ1-5; D not certain. CDR1 and CDR2 (germline): SEHNR, FQNEAQ (reference sequence). The CDR3 totals 13 residues. The V gene lost 2 bases and the J gene lost 6 bases, with 8 bases spanning the gap. The CDR3 DNA is TGTGCCAGCAGCTTAATCTCAGGTCAGCCCCAGCATTTT. This translates into CASSLISGQPQHF.

This chain links TRBV6-6 with TRBJ1-2, with D perhaps matching TRBD1 (6 bases). The germline V gene encodes CDR1 MNHNY and CDR2 SVGAGI (reference sequence). This CDR3 has 13 amino acids. Trimming removed 4 bases at V and 2 bases at J, with 8 bases between. In nucleotides, the CDR3 is TGTGCCAGCAGTTCTACAGGGAACTATGGCTACACCTTC. Translated, it gives CASSSTGNYGYTF.

The V and J genes are TRBV7-8 and TRBJ1-1; tentative D call: TRBD1 (6 bases). Germline V gene data show CDR1 as SGHVS and CDR2 as FQNEAQ. Deletions cut 1 base from V and 6 bases from J, with 9 bases between. The CDR3 spans 13 residues. The CDR3 protein is CASSLDRVAEAFF. CDR3 bases: TGTGCCAGCAGCTTAGACAGGGTCGCTGAAGCTTTCTTT. The whole variable domain, remainder taken from reference TRBV7-8 and TRBJ1-1, is GAGVSQSPRYKVAKRGQDVALRCDPISGHVSLFWYQQALGQGPEFLTYFQNEAQLDKSGLPSDRFFAERPEGSVSTLKIQRTQQEDSAVYLCASSLDRVAEAFFGQGTRLTVV.

The chain has TRBV4-1 and TRBJ2-1, with 8 bases aligning to TRBD2. This CDR3 is 13 amino acids long. Germline values: CDR1 MGHRA, CDR2 YSYEKL. Losses at the gene ends were 1 base for V and 12 bases for J; bases not matched to a gene: 5. In DNA, the CDR3 is TGCGCCAGCAGCCAAGGGTCGGCGGGGGGGCAGTTCTTC. The encoded protein is CASSQGSAGGQFF.

The chain couples TRBV9 to TRBJ2-5; possibly TRBD2 for D (6 bases). The length of the CDR3 is 16 residues. The V end was cut by 0 bases, the J end by 5 bases, with 17 bases between. Germline values: CDR1 SGDLS, CDR2 YYNGEE. CDR3 coding DNA: TGTGCCAGCAGCGTAGGCCCCCGGTCGGAGGGGGAGACCCAGTACTTC. Translating gives CASSVGPRSEGETQYF.

The V gene is TRBV7-9, the J gene TRBJ2-1; D not resolved. From germline, CDR1 is SEHNR and CDR2 FQNEAQ (reference sequence). Trimming shortened V by 2 bases and J by 3 bases, and 8 bases separated the two germline ends. The CDR3 totals 14 residues. The CDR3 protein is CASSLNSYYNEQFF. The CDR3 DNA follows: TGTGCCAGCAGCTTAAACTCGTACTACAATGAGCAGTTCTTC.

This rearrangement joins TRBV12-5 to TRBJ1-1; 8 nucleotides line up with TRBD1. This CDR3 is built from 17 residues. Losses at the gene ends were 4 bases for V and 0 bases for J; bases not matched to a gene: 10. Germline V gives CDR1 LGHNT, CDR2 FRNRAP. CDR3 region: CASGSPSGQGMNTEAFF. The DNA for the CDR3 is TGTGCTAGTGGTTCTCCTAGTGGACAGGGAATGAACACTGAAGCTTTCTTT. The full variable domain, with the rest looked up from reference TRBV12-5 and TRBJ1-1, is DARVTQTPRHKVTEMGQEVTMRCQPILGHNTVFWYRQTMMQGLELLAYFRNRAPLDDSGMPKDRFSAEMPDATLATLKIQPSEPRDSAVYFCASGSPSGQGMNTEAFFGQGTRLTVV.

V gene TRBV30 combines with J gene TRBJ1-6; no definite D call. The CDR3 contains 11 residues. V dropped 3 bases and J dropped 13 bases, with 10 bases sitting between them. Germline V CDR1 and CDR2: GTSNPN, SVGIG (reference sequence). The CDR3 here is CAWRENSPLHF. Here the CDR3 DNA reads TGTGCCTGGAGAGAGAACTCTCCCCTCCACTTT.

The J gene is TRBJ2-3, the V gene TRBV14; 8 bases align to TRBD1. V shed 5 bases and J 6 bases; nucleotides not matched to a gene: 4. This CDR3 has 13 residues. Germline loops: CDR1 SGHDN, CDR2 FVKESK. The CDR3 DNA reads TGTGCCAGCAGCTGGACAGGGCGTGATACGCAGTATTTT. Translation: CASSWTGRDTQYF.

The chain employs TRBV13 and TRBJ1-2; 7 nucleotides agree with TRBD1. J lost 5 bases, V lost 5 bases, and 2 bases had no gene match. Germline CDR1 PRHDT, CDR2 FYEKMQ (reference sequence). The CDR3 runs 12 residues. Written as DNA, the CDR3 is TGTGCCAGCAGCGAGACAGGGTATGGCTACACCTTC. Its translation is CASSETGYGYTF.

The chain employs TRBV11-3 and TRBJ2-3; 8 nucleotides line up with TRBD2. Germline values: CDR1 SGHNT, CDR2 YENEEA. J was trimmed by 3 bases and V by 7 bases; bases with no gene match: 3. This CDR3 comprises 13 residues. Here the CDR3 reads CASTGGGTDTQYF. DNA for the CDR3: TGTGCCAGCACCGGCGGGGGGACAGATACGCAGTATTTT.

This clone appeared a single time. The rearrangement joins TRBV6-4 to TRBJ2-1; 7 nucleotides line up with TRBD2. J lost 0 bases, V lost 1 base, and 3 bases had no gene match. The CDR3 covers 16 residues. CDR1 is MRHNA and CDR2 is SNTAGT in the germline V gene. CDR3 in DNA: TGTGCCAGCAGTGACTTGGGGGGGAGCTCCTACAATGAGCAGTTCTTC. Residues: CASSDLGGSSYNEQFF.

J is TRBJ2-1 and V is TRBV5-1; maybe TRBD1 (6 bases). The V end lost 1 base, the J end lost 4 bases, and 12 bases lay between the germline ends. Germline V CDR1 and CDR2: SGHRS, YFSETQ. This CDR3 comprises 15 residues. The CDR3 loop reads CASSLKQGLYNEQFF. The CDR3 nucleotides read TGCGCCAGCAGCTTGAAACAGGGATTATACAATGAGCAGTTCTTC.

This clone appeared a single time. This chain uses TRBV11-2 with TRBJ1-5, with a tentative D call TRBD1 (5 bases). Per the germline V gene, CDR1 is SGHAT and CDR2 is FQNNGV. Trimming shortened V by 1 base and J by 0 bases, and 13 bases separated the two germline ends. The CDR3 runs 17 residues. The CDR3 region is CASSLVGRVDSNQPQHF. The CDR3 nucleotides read TGTGCCAGCAGCTTAGTGGGCAGGGTTGATAGCAATCAGCCCCAGCATTTT.

The V call is TRBV5-6, the J call TRBJ2-7, with 8 bases aligning to TRBD2. The junction had 10 bases not matched to a gene; V was cut back by 4 bases and J by 1 base. CDR1 and CDR2 (germline): SGHDT, YYEEEE. The CDR3 covers 16 residues. DNA for the CDR3: TGTGCCAGCAGCAACTATGGCGGCGGGGGGTCCTACGAGCAGTACTTC. Protein: CASSNYGGGGSYEQYF.

The chain joins TRBV6-6 to TRBJ1-2; TRBD1 agrees at 7 bases. The V segment lost 4 bases and the J segment 8 bases; nucleotides outside the gene matches: 7. Germline CDR1 MNHNY, CDR2 SVGAGI (reference sequence). The CDR3 contains 13 residues. The CDR3 coding sequence is TGTGCCAGCAGTTCCCAGGGGGTGGAAGGCTACACCTTC. Encoded protein: CASSSQGVEGYTF.

V usage is TRBV29-1 and J usage is TRBJ2-1; D is ambiguous. From germline, CDR1 is SQVTM and CDR2 ANQGSEA. V gave up 4 bases and J gave up 0 bases, with 10 bases separating them. The CDR3 is made up of 14 amino acids. The CDR3 DNA reads TGCAGCGTTGCCGGGTTCAGCTCCTACAATGAGCAGTTCTTC. Translating it yields CSVAGFSSYNEQFF.

The chain joins TRBV10-1 to TRBJ2-5; maybe TRBD1 (5 bases). CDR1 and CDR2 from the germline V gene are WNHNN and SYGVQD (reference sequence). The CDR3 totals 15 residues. Trimming took off 8 bases at V and 4 bases at J, with 20 bases between the two ends. The CDR3 loop is CASSGHEKMLETQYF. The CDR3 DNA sequence: TGCGCCAGCTCAGGACATGAAAAAATGTTAGAGACCCAGTACTTC.

The V and J genes are TRBV7-2 and TRBJ2-3; D unresolved. The CDR3 covers 13 residues. Germline CDR1 and CDR2: SGHTA and FQGNSA. V was pared by 2 bases and J by 5 bases, with 8 bases between. The CDR3 bases are TGTGCCAGCAGCTTAAAACATCTAGATACGCAGTATTTT. Its protein is CASSLKHLDTQYF.

The rearrangement joins TRBV21-1 to TRBJ2-2; the D call of TRBD1 is as the table states it, not checked on the DNA. TRBV21-1 is termed a pseudogene. The CDR3 length is 15 residues. The CDR3 DNA is TGTGCCAGCAGCGGCGGGGACAGGGCAACCGGGGAGCTGTTTTTT. Encoded protein: CASSGGDRATGELFF.

The chain is built from TRBV6-1 and TRBJ1-1; D gene unclear. The length of the CDR3 is 12 residues. The germline gives CDR1 MNHNS, CDR2 SASEGT. The CDR3 spells CARVAGNTEAFF. The DNA of the CDR3 is TGTGCGAGAGTGGCGGGGAACACTGAAGCTTTCTTT.

The chain has TRBV2 and TRBJ1-2; tentative D call: TRBD1 (6 bases). The CDR3 has 14 amino acids. Between the trimmed V and J ends, which lost 7 bases and 4 bases, there was a span of 16 bases. Germline CDR1 SNHLY, CDR2 FYNNEI. The CDR3 spells CASTSGQLVYGYTF. The CDR3 DNA follows: TGTGCCAGCACCTCAGGACAGCTCGTCTATGGCTACACCTTC.